This TCR beta chain came from a study of T cell responses to AZD1222 COVID-19 vaccine (dated by TCRdb to about 2021). For the study in its entirety: AZD1222 recipients with second doses at about 4 weeks or about 12 weeks were pooled, because spike-specific TCR depth and breadth did not differ between schedules. TCR sequencing covered approximately 230 trial participants: 200 to 210 given two doses of AZD1222 and some 25 given two doses of MenACWY control vaccine. Trial participants were enrolled by age into subgroups of 18-55, 56-69 and 70-plus years, and 148, 28 and 57 TCR-sequenced participants, respectively, were included in these subgroups. The paper as a whole reports these results and caveats: Conclusions about previously exposed vaccinees are limited, since just five or six AZD1222 recipients were seropositive for SARS-CoV-2 at baseline. The vaccine-associated CD4 TCRs covered the entire spike protein, and the dominant responses fell in regions 160-218 and 743-854. No day 14 peak-response samples were available, so repertoires were characterized only after the peak T cell response. Nearly half of unique spike-specific TCRs reportedly recognized epitopes outside regions mutated in the B.1.351 and B.1.1.7 variants. A significant rise in spike-specific TCR breadth and depth was observed after two AZD1222 doses relative to day 0 and relative to MenACWY recipients. Participants were mostly white British, with more females than males. The authors suggested clonal diversity may have been underestimated. In the small 56-69-year group, the increase in depth fell short of significance, most likely because of low power.

The CDR3 regions of human TCRbeta chains were analyzed by immunosequencing. In the authors' own workflow: TCRs in the repertoires were compared against a reference library of SARS-CoV-2-specific TCRs that had been generated with the MIRA antigen-specificity platform. Breadth meant the fraction of unique TCRs that were SARS-CoV-2-associated, whereas depth meant the fraction of total T cells that were SARS-CoV-2-associated. Using the MIRA data, each spike-specific TCR was assigned both to the spike region to which the TCR was reactive and to a CD4 or CD8 class. Log10-transformed breadth and depth values were compared by one-way ANOVA with Sidak's multiple comparisons tests. TCRdb retrieved this table from immuneACCESS and kept in-frame rearrangements only. Not all clones are present; in checked studies, unresolved V genes account for under half, and no reason is known for the remainder. Clone size and the V and J calls come from that table; the DNA yielded D and trimming. The sample yields about 130,000 clones; more than 70% were counted once. Jointly, the top ten make up around 12% of the sample.

The sample's time point label, in plain terms: baseline before first vaccination. Vaccinee samples were obtained from the UK trials COV001 and COV002, which included a single-blind randomized controlled phase 2/3 trial of AZD1222 (ChAdOx1 nCoV-19) in healthy adults. For TCRbeta chain sequencing, PBMC samples from trial participants were taken at day 0 and at day 28 after the second dose. In the case of this clone: Its antigen specificity is not known. It has no much larger one-base neighbor in the sample; base qualities were not kept.

At the junction V is shortened by 7 bases and J by 4 bases, with 5 bases in between. The CDR3 spans 11 residues, from the cysteine through the phenylalanine. CDR3 DNA is the only sequence kept; it has 33 bases, read in frame from the first base. CDR1 and CDR2 (MNHEY, SMNVEV) derive from the germline V gene (reference sequence). The sequence links TRBV27 to TRBJ1-3, with the D gene too uncertain to name. The TCR originated in an adult in good health. The sequencing here drew on peripheral blood, taken on day 0 of AZD1222 vaccination. The CDR3 region has the sequence CASIKGNTIYF. The nucleotide sequence is TGTGCCAGCATAAAGGGAAACACCATATATTTT.